Described below is a single T cell receptor (beta chain) sequence and its context. Its antigen is not identified. The same CDR3 arises from other DNA sequences in this sample as well. Trimming removed 0 bases from V and 2 bases from J; junction bases left unmatched: 2. Germline values: CDR1 SNHLY, CDR2 FYNNEI. The CDR3 is 15 residues long. The record originates from a study of cytomegalovirus exposure and HLA in healthy donors. The study's findings and limits: It was reported that the classifier diagnosed cytomegalovirus status with high specificity and sensitivity in both the original and validation cohorts.

Method: immunoSEQ multiplex PCR; TCRdb's copy keeps in-frame clones and lacks some. The sample records approximately 100,000 clones, about 94% being singletons. Material for sequencing was PBMCs. The TCR sequence derives from a woman younger than 45 in good health and CMV-seropositive. This chain joins TRBV2 and TRBJ2-7; 9 bases align to TRBD1. The CDR3 protein is CASSEAGQGAYEQYF. The CDR3 DNA is TGTGCCAGCAGTGAAGCGGGACAGGGAGCCTACGAGCAGTACTTC.